This is a list of T cell receptor beta chains from one sample in a study of blood T cells in healthy people across ages. TCRdb reprocessed the 5' RACE reads with MiXCR, giving one entry per CDR3 protein. Of about 800,000 distinct CDR3 sequences listed, roughly 25% are singletons. The same specimen was also included in a second study, on T cells of mothers and their children.

Sequencing used blood. Receptors were obtained from a boy younger than 18 in good health. CDR3s include the opening cysteine and the closing phenylalanine or tryptophan. D genes are given only for firm matches. Rows may omit the clone size; those that give it use once, few, many or a size class.

D gene	clone size	CDR3 length	V gene	J gene	CDR3 DNA	CDR3 protein
.	.	16	TRBV29-1	TRBJ1-2	TGCAGCGTTGATGGCCAAGACGAGTGGGGGGTCCATGGCTACACCTTC	CSVDGQDEWGVHGYTF
.	.	16	TRBV4-1	TRBJ1-4	TGCGCCAGCAGCCGTGAGAACAGCGGTCCCAATGAAAAACTGTTTTTT	CASSRENSGPNEKLFF
.	.	14	TRBV20-1	TRBJ2-1	TGCAGTGCTAGAGATTGGGAGCGCACGAATGAGCAGTTCTTC	CSARDWERTNEQFF
TRBD1	.	12	TRBV12-3/TRBV12-4	TRBJ1-2	TGTGCCAGCACCTCGACAGGGAACGGCTACACCTTC	CASTSTGNGYTF
.	.	13	TRBV7-9	TRBJ2-3	TGTGCCAGCAGCTCATCGGGTGAAGATACGCAGTATTTT	CASSSSGEDTQYF
.	.	15	TRBV7-9	TRBJ2-1	TGTGCCAGCAGCTCAGGGACCCTCTCCTACAATGAGCAGTTCTTC	CASSSGTLSYNEQFF
TRBD1	.	13	TRBV27	TRBJ2-7	TGTGCCAGCAGAGGGACAGGGCTCAACGAGCAGTACTTC	CASRGTGLNEQYF
TRBD2	.	15	TRBV7-2	TRBJ2-1	TGTGCCATACACCTCGAGGTAGCGGGATACAATGAGCAGTTCTTC	CAIHLEVAGYNEQFF
.	.	14	TRBV18	TRBJ2-7	TGTGCCAGCTCACCGGCACAGGGCTCCTACGAGCAGTACTTC	CASSPAQGSYEQYF
.	many	13	TRBV28	TRBJ2-4	TGTGCCAGTTCACCCCCTTCCAAAAACATTCAGTACTTC	CASSPPSKNIQYF
.	.	20	TRBV28	TRBJ1-5	TGTGCCAGCAGTTTTGACCTCAACTTGCGGGACACCATCCTCAATCAGCCCCAGCATTTT	CASSFDLNLRDTILNQPQHF
.	.	15	TRBV20-1	TRBJ1-4	TGCAGTGCTAGAGATCCAGGGGTGGCTAATGAAAAACTGTTTTTT	CSARDPGVANEKLFF
TRBD2	many	13	TRBV6-5	TRBJ2-7	TGTGCCAGCGTTGGAGTAGCGGGGAACGAGCAGTACTTC	CASVGVAGNEQYF
.	.	14	TRBV5-1	TRBJ1-1	TGCGCCAGCGGCCCGACGGATGGGGGCACTGAAGCTTTCTTT	CASGPTDGGTEAFF
.	few	15	TRBV25-1	TRBJ1-5	TGTGCCAGCAGTCCGGGGGCAGTGAACAATCAGCCCCAGCATTTT	CASSPGAVNNQPQHF
.	few	16	TRBV20-1	TRBJ2-2	TGCAGTGCTAGAGATAGGACCAGCGGCCCCACCGGGGAGCTGTTTTTT	CSARDRTSGPTGELFF
.	few	15	TRBV7-3	TRBJ2-1	TGTGCCAGCAGCGAGAGCCCGAGCTCCTACAATGAGCAGTTCTTC	CASSESPSSYNEQFF
.	.	14	TRBV6-2/TRBV6-3	TRBJ2-1	TGTGCCAGCAGTTACGGGCTAGCTGGCAATGAGCAGTTCTTC	CASSYGLAGNEQFF
TRBD2	few	17	TRBV29-1	TRBJ2-5	TGCAGCGTTGAAGAACTCGGGGCTAGCGGGAGTACGGAGACCCAGTACTTC	CSVEELGASGSTETQYF
.	few	17	TRBV14	TRBJ2-1	TGTGCCAGCAGCCCTCTGAAGCCCTGGGGGGCATACAATGAGCAGTTCTTC	CASSPLKPWGAYNEQFF
TRBD2	.	16	TRBV28	TRBJ2-1	TGTGCCAGCAGTTTATGTGGACTAGCGGGATTATGTGAGCAGTTCTTC	CASSLCGLAGLCEQFF
TRBD2	few	14	TRBV4-1	TRBJ2-7	TGCGCCAGCAGCCAAGTCGTCAGGGAGGGCGAGCAGTACTTC	CASSQVVREGEQYF
.	.	14	TRBV5-1	TRBJ2-3	TGCGCCAGCAGCTTGGGCTTCGGGGCAGATACGCAGTATTTT	CASSLGFGADTQYF
TRBD1	few	20	TRBV9	TRBJ2-6	TGTGCCAGCAGCAAAAGGACAGGGGGGGGTGTGAACTCTGGGGCCAACGTCCTGACTTTC	CASSKRTGGGVNSGANVLTF
TRBD2	.	15	TRBV7-8	TRBJ2-7	TGTGCCAGCAGGTCCAGCGGGGGGGACCTCTACGAGCAGTACTTC	CASRSSGGDLYEQYF
.	few	16	TRBV4-3	TRBJ1-3	TGCGCCAGCAGCCAAATAGGGACCGACTCTGGAAACACCATATATTTT	CASSQIGTDSGNTIYF
.	few	15	TRBV20-1	TRBJ2-3	TGCAGTGCTAGCCAAGCGGAGAGGGGCACAGATACGCAGTATTTT	CSASQAERGTDTQYF
.	.	13	TRBV10-3	TRBJ2-5	TGTGCCAGGAGGGACTCGGGCCAAGAGACCCAGTACTTC	CARRDSGQETQYF
TRBD2	.	16	TRBV12-3/TRBV12-4	TRBJ2-5	TGTGCCAGCAGTTTCTCACCGACTAGCGGGGGAGCCTTGGGGTTCTTC	CASSFSPTSGGALGFF
.	few	14	TRBV21-1	TRBJ1-2	TGTGCCAGCAGCTCTAATGGAGCGGACTATGGCTACACCTTC	CASSSNGADYGYTF
TRBD1	few	13	TRBV12-3/TRBV12-4	TRBJ2-5	TGTGCCAGCACTACAGGGGTTAGGGAGATCCAGTACTTC	CASTTGVREIQYF
TRBD1	few	16	TRBV25-1	TRBJ2-4	TGTGCCAGCAGTGAACGGGGACAGGGAGCCAAAAACATTCAGTACTTC	CASSERGQGAKNIQYF
TRBD1	once	15	TRBV7-3	TRBJ1-2	TGTGCCAGCAGCTTAATGGCGACAGGGTTTTATGGCTACACCTTC	CASSLMATGFYGYTF
.	.	13	TRBV12-3/TRBV12-4	TRBJ1-4	TGTGCCAGCTCGGACAGCCGGGGTGAAAAACTGTTTTTT	CASSDSRGEKLFF
TRBD1	few	13	TRBV4-3	TRBJ1-2	TGCGCCAGCAGCCCTTCAGGGGGCCGTGGCTACACCTTC	CASSPSGGRGYTF
.	few	16	TRBV15	TRBJ1-6	TGTGCCACCAGCAGAGAGGGAACCGGACGGAGGCGACCCCTCCACTTT	CATSREGTGRRRPLHF